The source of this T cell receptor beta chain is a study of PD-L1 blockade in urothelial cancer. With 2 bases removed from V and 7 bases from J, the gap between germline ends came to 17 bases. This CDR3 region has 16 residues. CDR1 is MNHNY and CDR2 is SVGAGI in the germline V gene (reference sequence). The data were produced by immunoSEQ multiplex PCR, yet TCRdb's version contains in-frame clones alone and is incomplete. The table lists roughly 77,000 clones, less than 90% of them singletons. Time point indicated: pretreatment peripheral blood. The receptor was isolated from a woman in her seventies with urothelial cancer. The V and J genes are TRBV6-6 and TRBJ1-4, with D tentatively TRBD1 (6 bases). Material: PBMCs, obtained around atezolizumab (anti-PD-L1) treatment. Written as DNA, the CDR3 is TGTGCCAGCAGTTACGATCCAGGGGTTGGTACTGAAAAACTGTTTTTT. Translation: CASSYDPGVGTEKLFF.